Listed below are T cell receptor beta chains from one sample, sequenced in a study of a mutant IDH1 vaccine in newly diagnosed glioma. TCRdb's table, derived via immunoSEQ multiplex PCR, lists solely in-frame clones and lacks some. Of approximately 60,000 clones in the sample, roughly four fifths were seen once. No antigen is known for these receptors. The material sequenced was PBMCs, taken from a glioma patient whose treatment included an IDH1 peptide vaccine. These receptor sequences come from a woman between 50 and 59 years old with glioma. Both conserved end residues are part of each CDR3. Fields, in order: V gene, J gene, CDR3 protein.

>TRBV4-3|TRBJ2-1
CASSHLLRGLGPNEQFF
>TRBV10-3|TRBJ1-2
CAISEGTGFHGYTF
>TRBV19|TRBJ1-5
CASKGAGALNQPQHF
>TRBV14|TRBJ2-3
CASSRTGTASTDTQYF
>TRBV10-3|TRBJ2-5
CAIRSSETQYF
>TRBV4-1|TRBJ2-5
CASSQGSGGSGETQYF
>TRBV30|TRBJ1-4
CAWSVEIKATNEKLFF
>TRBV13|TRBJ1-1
CASSFRTVEAFF
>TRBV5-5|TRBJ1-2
CASSRRDSPSGYTF
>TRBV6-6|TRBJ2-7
CASSYKTDDYEQYF
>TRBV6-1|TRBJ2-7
CASSGGTGKAYEQYF
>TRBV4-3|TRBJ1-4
CASSQDLGKNEKLFF
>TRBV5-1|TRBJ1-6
CASSLAGQENSPLHF
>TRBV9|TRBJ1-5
CASSVDGSNQPQHF
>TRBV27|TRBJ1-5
CASSFWGLGQPQHF
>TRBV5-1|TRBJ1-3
CASSRTGLGNTIYF
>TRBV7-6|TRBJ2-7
CASSATLGLAYEQYF
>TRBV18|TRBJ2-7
CASSPTDRDNEQYF
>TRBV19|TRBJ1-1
CASSIPGRLEAFF
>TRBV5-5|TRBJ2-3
CASSVGLAGGTDTQYF
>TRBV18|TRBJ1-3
CASSPVRVVDTIYF
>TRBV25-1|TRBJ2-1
CASSGGRSSYNEQFF
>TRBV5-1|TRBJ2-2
CASSLAQGTDPGKLFF
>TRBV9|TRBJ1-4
CASSASGWSNEKLFF
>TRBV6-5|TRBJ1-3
CASSYQGTIYF
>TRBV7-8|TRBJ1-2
CASSLAGAGGYTF
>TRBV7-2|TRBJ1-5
CASSWGTGSNQPQHF
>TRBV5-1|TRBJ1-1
CASSLGQGENTEAFF
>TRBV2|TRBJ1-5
CASSGGGNQPQHF
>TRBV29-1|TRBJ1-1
CSVDRVNTEAFF
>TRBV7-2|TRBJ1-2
CASSSTWAGSYDGYTF
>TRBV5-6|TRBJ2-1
CASSIPGTGALNEQFF
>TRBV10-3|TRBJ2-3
CAISEGLAGTDTQYF
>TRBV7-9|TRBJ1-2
CASSPQTVPNYGYTF
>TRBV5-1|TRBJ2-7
CASSQTGHYEQYF
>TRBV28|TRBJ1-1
CASSPQGAQDTEAFF